This TCR beta chain emerged from a study of T cell responses to AZD1222 COVID-19 vaccine. CDR3 size: 12 residues. The V end lost 6 bases, the J end lost 13 bases, and 18 bases lay between the germline ends. Germline lookup yields CDR1 MDHEN and CDR2 SYDVKM. The protocol was immunoSEQ multiplex PCR, while the TCRdb copy is restricted to in-frame clones and leaves out a portion. This sample yields over 70,000 clones, of which 70% to 90% are seen a single time; over 9% belongs to the top ten. Findings of the study overall: The repertoires were collected only after the peak T cell response.

This clone was seen once. Its antigen is not known. The TCR originated in an adult in good health. The source material was peripheral blood, sampled on day 0 of MenACWY control vaccination. The chain combines TRBV28 with TRBJ1-2; no definite D call. CDR3 loop: CASRLGSGRATF. In nucleotides, the CDR3 is TGTGCCAGCAGACTCGGATCGGGAAGGGCCACCTTC.